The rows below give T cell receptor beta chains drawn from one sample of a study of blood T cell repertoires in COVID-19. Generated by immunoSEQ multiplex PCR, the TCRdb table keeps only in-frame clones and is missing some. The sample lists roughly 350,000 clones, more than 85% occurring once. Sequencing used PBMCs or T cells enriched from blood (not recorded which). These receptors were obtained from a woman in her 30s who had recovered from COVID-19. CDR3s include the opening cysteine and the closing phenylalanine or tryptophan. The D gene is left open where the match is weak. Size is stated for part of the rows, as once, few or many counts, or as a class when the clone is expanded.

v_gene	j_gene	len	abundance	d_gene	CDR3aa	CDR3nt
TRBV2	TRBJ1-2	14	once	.	CASARAGTRNGYTF	TGTGCCAGCGCAAGGGCCGGGACACGTAATGGCTACACCTTC
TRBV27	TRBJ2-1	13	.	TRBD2	CASSKRAGSEQFF	TGTGCCAGCAGTAAAAGAGCGGGATCTGAGCAGTTCTTC
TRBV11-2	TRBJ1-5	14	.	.	CASSLTGFNQPQHF	TGTGCCAGCAGCTTAACGGGGTTCAATCAGCCCCAGCATTTT
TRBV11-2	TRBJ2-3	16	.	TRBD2	CASSLVLAGYTDTQYF	TGTGCCAGCAGCTTAGTGTTAGCGGGGTACACAGATACGCAGTATTTT
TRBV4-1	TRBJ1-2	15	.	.	CASSQGAGVNYGYTF	TGCGCCAGCAGCCAAGGGGCAGGGGTAAACTATGGCTACACCTTC
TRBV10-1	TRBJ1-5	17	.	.	CASSESEDSRGNQPQHF	TGCGCCAGCAGTGAGTCCGAGGACAGTAGAGGCAATCAGCCCCAGCATTTT
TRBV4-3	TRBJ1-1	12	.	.	CASSQDRFEAFF	TGCGCCAGCAGCCAAGATCGGTTCGAAGCTTTCTTT
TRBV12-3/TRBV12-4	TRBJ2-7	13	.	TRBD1	CASSWDRADEQYF	TGTGCCAGCAGTTGGGACAGGGCCGACGAGCAGTACTTC
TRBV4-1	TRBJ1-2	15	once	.	CASSQRPVPAYGYTF	TGCGCCAGCAGCCAGCGCCCCGTCCCTGCCTATGGCTACACCTTC
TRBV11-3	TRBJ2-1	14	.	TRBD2	CASSLTSGVNEQFF	TGTGCCAGCAGCTTGACTAGCGGGGTCAATGAGCAGTTCTTC
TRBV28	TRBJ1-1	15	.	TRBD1	CASKRQGVLNTEAFF	TGTGCCAGCAAGCGACAGGGTGTATTGAACACTGAAGCTTTCTTT
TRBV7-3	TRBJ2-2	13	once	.	CASSPDRSGELFF	TGTGCCAGCAGCCCGGACAGATCGGGGGAGCTGTTTTTT
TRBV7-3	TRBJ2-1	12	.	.	CASSTGDTEQFF	TGTGCCAGCAGCACCGGGGACACTGAGCAGTTCTTC
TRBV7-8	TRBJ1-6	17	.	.	CASREHRVKGLNSPLHF	TGTGCCAGCAGGGAACACAGGGTAAAGGGTCTGAATTCACCCCTCCACTTT
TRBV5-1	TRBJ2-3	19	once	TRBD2	CASSFYLASGVSSTDTQYF	TGCGCCAGCAGCTTCTATCTGGCTAGCGGCGTTTCTAGCACAGATACGCAGTATTTT
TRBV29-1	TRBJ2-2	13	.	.	CSVRGTNTGELFF	TGCAGCGTCCGCGGGACGAACACCGGGGAGCTGTTTTTT
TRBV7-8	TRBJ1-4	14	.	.	CASSMSRINEKLFF	TGTGCCAGCAGCATGAGTCGTATCAATGAAAAACTGTTTTTT